This record looks at one T cell receptor (beta chain) sequence and its context. These data originate in a study of blood T cells in healthy people across ages. Primers used in a second PCR of roughly 6 to 11 cycles were a sample-barcoded 5' primer and a J-beta primer mix. TCRdb processed the 5' RACE reads anew with MiXCR; each CDR3 protein has one entry. The sample lists roughly 1.6 million distinct CDR3 sequences; roughly 32% were seen once. The CDR3 contains 14 residues. Germline V gene data show CDR1 as MGHRA and CDR2 as YSYEKL. V shed 0 bases and J shed 6 bases, with 12 bases lying between them. The J gene is TRBJ2-7, the V gene TRBV4-1; no clear D. The sequence was collected from a woman aged 25 to 39 in good health. Sequences were obtained from blood. In nucleotides, the CDR3 is TGCGCCAGCAGCCAAGATTTTGGGTTACGCGAGCAGTACTTC. Translation: CASSQDFGLREQYF.